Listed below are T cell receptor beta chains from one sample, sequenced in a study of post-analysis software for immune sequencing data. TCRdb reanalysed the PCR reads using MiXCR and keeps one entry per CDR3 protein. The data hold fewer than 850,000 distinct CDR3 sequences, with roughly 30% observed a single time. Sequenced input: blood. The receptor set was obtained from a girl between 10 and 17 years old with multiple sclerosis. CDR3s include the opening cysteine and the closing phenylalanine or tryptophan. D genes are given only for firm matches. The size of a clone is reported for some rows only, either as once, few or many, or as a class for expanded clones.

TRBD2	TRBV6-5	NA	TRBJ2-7	CASSPRTSGYEHYF	TGTGCCAGCAGCCCTAGGACTAGCGGGTACGAGCACTACTTC
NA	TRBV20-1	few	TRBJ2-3	CSASPSLRFDTQYF	TGCAGTGCTAGCCCCTCTTTAAGGTTCGATACGCAGTATTTT
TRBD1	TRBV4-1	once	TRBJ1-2	CASSQGRGTGDYGYTF	TGCGCCAGCAGCCAGGGAAGGGGGACAGGTGACTATGGCTACACCTTC
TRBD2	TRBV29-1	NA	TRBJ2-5	CSASERGIKETQYF	TGCAGCGCGAGTGAGCGGGGGATTAAAGAGACCCAGTACTTC
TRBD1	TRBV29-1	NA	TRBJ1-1	CSVFGGGVGTEAFF	TGCAGCGTTTTCGGAGGGGGCGTCGGCACTGAAGCTTTCTTT
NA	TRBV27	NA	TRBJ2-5	CASGLETQYF	TGTGCCAGCGGGTTGGAGACCCAGTACTTC
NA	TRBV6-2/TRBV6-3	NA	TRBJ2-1	CASSSSGEQFF	TGTGCCAGCAGTTCCAGTGGTGAGCAGTTCTTC
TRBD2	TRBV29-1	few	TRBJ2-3	CSVGGRATDTQYF	TGCAGCGTCGGTGGGAGGGCCACAGATACGCAGTATTTT
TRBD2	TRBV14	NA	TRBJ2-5	CASSRRAGGQETQYF	TGTGCCAGCAGCCGGCGAGCGGGGGGACAAGAGACCCAGTACTTC
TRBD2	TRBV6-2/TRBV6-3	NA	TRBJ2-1	CASSPSLAGIYNEQFF	TGTGCCAGCAGCCCCTCACTAGCGGGGATATACAATGAGCAGTTCTTC
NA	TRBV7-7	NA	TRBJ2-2	CASNPGSGELFF	TGTGCTAGCAACCCGGGGTCGGGGGAGCTGTTTTTT
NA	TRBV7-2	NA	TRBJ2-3	CASSLRRQGSTDTQYF	TGTGCCAGCAGCTTAAGAAGGCAGGGAAGCACAGATACGCAGTATTTT
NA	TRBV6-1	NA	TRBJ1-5	CASRAAGVEQPQHF	TGTGCCAGCAGGGCCGCCGGGGTGGAACAGCCCCAGCATTTT
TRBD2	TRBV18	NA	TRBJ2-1	CASSPYLTSGIYNEQFF	TGTGCCAGCTCACCCTATCTGACTAGCGGGATCTACAATGAGCAGTTCTTC
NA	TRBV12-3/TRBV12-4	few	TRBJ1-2	CASSLATANYGYTF	TGTGCCAGCAGTTTAGCGACAGCTAACTATGGCTACACCTTC
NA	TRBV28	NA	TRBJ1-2	CASSSRGGGNYGYTF	TGTGCCAGCAGTTCCCGCGGGGGAGGGAACTATGGCTACACCTTC
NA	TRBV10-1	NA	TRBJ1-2	CASSAGTDEYGYTF	TGCGCCAGCAGCGCGGGGACCGACGAATATGGCTACACCTTC
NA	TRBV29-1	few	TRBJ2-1	CSVEPESYNEQFF	TGCAGCGTTGAGCCAGAGTCCTACAATGAGCAGTTCTTC
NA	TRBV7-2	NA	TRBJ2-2	CASSLRRTPNTGELFF	TGTGCCAGCAGCTTAAGACGTACTCCGAACACCGGGGAGCTGTTTTTT
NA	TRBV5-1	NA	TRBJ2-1	CASSSESNSYNEQFF	TGCGCCAGCAGCTCCGAGTCGAACTCCTACAATGAGCAGTTCTTC
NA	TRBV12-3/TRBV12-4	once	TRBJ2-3	CASRNTRSTDTQYF	TGTGCCAGCAGGAATACTAGGAGCACAGATACGCAGTATTTT
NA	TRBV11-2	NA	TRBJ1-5	CASSLGRGIGQPQHF	TGTGCCAGCAGCTTGGGCAGGGGAATAGGTCAGCCCCAGCATTTT
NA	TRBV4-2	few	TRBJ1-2	CASSQGEPSQTGYTF	TGTGCCAGCAGCCAAGGTGAACCGAGCCAGACAGGCTACACCTTC
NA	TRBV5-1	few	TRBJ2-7	CASSLAGPRRSYEQYF	TGCGCCAGCAGCTTGGCAGGGCCCCGACGCTCCTACGAGCAGTACTTC
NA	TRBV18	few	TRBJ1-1	CASSPKGGTEAFF	TGTGCCAGCTCACCCAAGGGGGGGACCGAAGCTTTCTTT